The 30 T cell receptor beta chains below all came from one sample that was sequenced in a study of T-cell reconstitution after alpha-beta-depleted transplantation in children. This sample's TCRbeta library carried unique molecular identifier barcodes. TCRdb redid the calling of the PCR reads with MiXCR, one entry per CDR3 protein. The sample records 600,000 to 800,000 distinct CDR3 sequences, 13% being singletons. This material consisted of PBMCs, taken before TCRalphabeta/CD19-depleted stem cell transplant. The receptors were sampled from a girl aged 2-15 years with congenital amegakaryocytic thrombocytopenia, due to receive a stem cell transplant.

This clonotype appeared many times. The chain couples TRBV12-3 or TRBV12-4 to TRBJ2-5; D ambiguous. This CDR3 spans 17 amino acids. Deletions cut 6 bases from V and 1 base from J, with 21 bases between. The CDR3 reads CASSPPLVTNAQETQYF. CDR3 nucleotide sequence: TGTGCCAGCAGCCCTCCCCTGGTTACAAACGCCCAAGAGACCCAGTACTTC.

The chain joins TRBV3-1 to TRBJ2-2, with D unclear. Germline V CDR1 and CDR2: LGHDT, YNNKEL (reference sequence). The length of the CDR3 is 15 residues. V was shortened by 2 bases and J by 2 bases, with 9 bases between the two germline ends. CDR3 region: CASSQYDFNTGELFF. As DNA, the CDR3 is TGTGCCAGCAGCCAATACGACTTTAACACCGGGGAGCTGTTTTTT.

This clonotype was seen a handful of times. CDR3 sequence: CASNFPAGDTGELFF. CDR3 DNA: TGTGCCAGCAACTTTCCAGCGGGAGACACCGGGGAGCTGTTTTTT. The chain has TRBV7-9 and TRBJ2-2, with TRBD2 matching 8 bases. CDR3 length: 15 residues. V shed 7 bases and J 3 bases; nucleotides not matched to a gene: 7. CDR1 is SEHNR and CDR2 is FQNEAQ in the germline V gene (reference sequence). The complete variable domain, with remaining parts taken from reference TRBV7-9 and TRBJ2-2, reads DTGVSQNPRHKITKRGQNVTFRCDPISEHNRLYWYRQTLGQGPEFLTYFQNEAQLEKSRLLSDRFSAERPKGSFSTLEIQRTEQGDSAMYLCASNFPAGDTGELFFGEGSRLTVL.

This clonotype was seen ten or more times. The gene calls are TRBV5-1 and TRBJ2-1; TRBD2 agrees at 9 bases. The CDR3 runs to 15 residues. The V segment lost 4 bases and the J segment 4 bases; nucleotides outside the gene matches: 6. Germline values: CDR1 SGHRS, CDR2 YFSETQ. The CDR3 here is CASSLPAGGYNEQFF. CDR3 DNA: TGCGCCAGCAGCCTACCCGCGGGAGGGTACAATGAGCAGTTCTTC.

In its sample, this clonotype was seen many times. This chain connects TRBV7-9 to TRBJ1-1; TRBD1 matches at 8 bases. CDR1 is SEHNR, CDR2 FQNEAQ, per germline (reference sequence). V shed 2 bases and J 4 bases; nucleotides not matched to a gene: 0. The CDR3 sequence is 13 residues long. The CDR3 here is CASSLTGGTEAFF. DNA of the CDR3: TGTGCCAGCAGCTTAACAGGGGGCACTGAAGCTTTCTTT.

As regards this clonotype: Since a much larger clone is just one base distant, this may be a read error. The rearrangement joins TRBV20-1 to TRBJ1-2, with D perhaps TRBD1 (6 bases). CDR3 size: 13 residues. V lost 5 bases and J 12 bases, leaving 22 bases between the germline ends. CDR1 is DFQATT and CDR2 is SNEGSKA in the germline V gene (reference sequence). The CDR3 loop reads CSAPLKTGRVNTF. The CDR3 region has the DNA TGCAGTGCTCCCCTTAAGACAGGCCGCGTGAACACCTTC.

CDR3 loop: CSASGRGQETQYF. CDR3 in DNA: TGCAGTGCTAGCGGGAGGGGACAAGAGACCCAGTACTTC. The V call is TRBV20-1, the J call TRBJ2-5, with TRBD2 matching over 8 bases. The CDR3 extends over 13 amino acids. Per the germline V gene, CDR1 is DFQATT and CDR2 is SNEGSKA (reference sequence). With 3 bases clipped from V and 2 bases from J, the junction kept 2 bases outside the gene matches.

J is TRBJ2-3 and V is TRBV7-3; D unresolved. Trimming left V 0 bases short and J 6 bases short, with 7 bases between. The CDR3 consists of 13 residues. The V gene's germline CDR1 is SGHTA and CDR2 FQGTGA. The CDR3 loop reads CASSLTLKDTQYF. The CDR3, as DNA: TGTGCCAGCAGCTTAACACTGAAGGATACGCAGTATTTT.

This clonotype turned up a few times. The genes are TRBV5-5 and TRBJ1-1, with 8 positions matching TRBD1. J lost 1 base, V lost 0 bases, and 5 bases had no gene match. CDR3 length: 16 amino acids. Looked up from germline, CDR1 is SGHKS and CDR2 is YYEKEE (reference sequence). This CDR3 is CASSLVWTGKNTEAFF. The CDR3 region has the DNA TGTGCCAGCAGCTTGGTGTGGACAGGGAAGAACACTGAAGCTTTCTTT. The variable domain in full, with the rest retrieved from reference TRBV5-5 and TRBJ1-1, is DAGVTQSPTHLIKTRGQQVTLRCSPISGHKSVSWYQQVLGQGPQFIFQYYEKEERGRGNFPDRFSARQFPNYSSELNVNALLLGDSALYLCASSLVWTGKNTEAFFGQGTRLTVV.

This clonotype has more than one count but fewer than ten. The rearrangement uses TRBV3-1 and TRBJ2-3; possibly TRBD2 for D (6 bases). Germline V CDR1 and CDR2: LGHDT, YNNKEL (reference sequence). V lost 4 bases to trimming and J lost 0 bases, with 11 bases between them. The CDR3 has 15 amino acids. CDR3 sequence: CASSPYGTSTDTQYF. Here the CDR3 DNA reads TGTGCCAGCAGCCCATATGGGACTAGCACAGATACGCAGTATTTT.

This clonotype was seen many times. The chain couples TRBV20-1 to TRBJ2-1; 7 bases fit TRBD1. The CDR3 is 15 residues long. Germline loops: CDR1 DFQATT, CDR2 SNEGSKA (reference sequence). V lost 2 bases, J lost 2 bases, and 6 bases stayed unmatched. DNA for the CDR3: TGCAGTGCTAGAAAGACAGGGCGGGCCTACAATGAGCAGTTCTTC. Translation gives CSARKTGRAYNEQFF.

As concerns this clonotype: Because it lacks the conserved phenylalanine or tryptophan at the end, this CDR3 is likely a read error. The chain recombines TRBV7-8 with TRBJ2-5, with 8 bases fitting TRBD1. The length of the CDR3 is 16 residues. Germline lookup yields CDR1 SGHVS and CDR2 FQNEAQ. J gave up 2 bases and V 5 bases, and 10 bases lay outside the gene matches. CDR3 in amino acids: CASSPRTGHLQETQYY. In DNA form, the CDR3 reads TGTGCCAGCAGCCCCAGGACAGGGCACCTTCAAGAGACCCAGTACTAC.

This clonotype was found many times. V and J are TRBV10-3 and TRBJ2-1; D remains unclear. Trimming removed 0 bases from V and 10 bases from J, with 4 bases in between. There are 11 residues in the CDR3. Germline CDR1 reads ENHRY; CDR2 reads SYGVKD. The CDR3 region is CAISESEEQFF. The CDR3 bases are TGTGCCATCAGTGAGTCCGAGGAGCAGTTCTTC.

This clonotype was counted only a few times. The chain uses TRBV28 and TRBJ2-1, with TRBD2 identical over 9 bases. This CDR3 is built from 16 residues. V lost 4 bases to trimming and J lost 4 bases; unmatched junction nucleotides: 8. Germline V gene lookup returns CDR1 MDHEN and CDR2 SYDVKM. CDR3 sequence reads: CASSSRGRGGYNEQFF. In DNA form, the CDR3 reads TGTGCCAGCAGTTCCCGCGGGAGGGGAGGGTACAATGAGCAGTTCTTC.

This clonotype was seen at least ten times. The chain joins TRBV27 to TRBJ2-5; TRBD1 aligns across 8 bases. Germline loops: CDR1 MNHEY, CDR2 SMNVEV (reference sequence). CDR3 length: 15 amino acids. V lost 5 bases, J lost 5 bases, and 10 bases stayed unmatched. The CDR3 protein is CASSPGQGILETQYF. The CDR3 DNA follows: TGTGCCAGCAGTCCCGGACAGGGTATTTTGGAGACCCAGTACTTC.

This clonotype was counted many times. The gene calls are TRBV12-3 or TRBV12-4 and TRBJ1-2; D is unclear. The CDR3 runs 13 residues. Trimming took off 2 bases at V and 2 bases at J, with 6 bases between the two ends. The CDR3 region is CASSLIGNYGYTF. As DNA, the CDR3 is TGTGCCAGCAGTTTAATAGGGAACTATGGCTACACCTTC.

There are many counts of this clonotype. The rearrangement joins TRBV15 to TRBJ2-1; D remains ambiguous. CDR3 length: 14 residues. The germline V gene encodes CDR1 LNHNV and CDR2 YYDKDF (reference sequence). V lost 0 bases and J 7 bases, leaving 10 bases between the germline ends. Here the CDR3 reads CATSREAAQNEQFF. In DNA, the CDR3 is TGTGCCACCAGCAGAGAAGCAGCTCAGAATGAGCAGTTCTTC.

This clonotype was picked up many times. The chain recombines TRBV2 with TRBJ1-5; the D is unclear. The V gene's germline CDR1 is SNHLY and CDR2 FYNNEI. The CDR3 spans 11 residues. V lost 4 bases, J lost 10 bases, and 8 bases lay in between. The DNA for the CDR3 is TGTGCCAGCAGTGTCGGTCACCCCCAGCATTTT. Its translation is CASSVGHPQHF. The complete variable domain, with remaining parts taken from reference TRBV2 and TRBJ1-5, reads EPEVTQTPSHQVTQMGQEVILRCVPISNHLYFYWYRQILGQKVEFLVSFYNNEISEKSEIFDDQFSVERPDGSNFTLKIRSTKLEDSAMYFCASSVGHPQHFGDGTRLSIL.

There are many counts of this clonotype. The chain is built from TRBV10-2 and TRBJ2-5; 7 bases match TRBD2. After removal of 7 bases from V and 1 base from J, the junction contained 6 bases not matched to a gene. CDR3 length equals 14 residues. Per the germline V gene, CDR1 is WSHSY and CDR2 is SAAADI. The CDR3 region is CASMTAGSQETQYF. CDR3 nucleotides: TGCGCCAGCATGACAGCGGGATCCCAAGAGACCCAGTACTTC.

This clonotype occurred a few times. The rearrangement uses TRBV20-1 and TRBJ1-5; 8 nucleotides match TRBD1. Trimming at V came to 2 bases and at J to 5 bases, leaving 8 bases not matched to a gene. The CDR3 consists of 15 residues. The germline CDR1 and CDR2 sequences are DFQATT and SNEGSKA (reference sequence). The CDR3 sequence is CSARSDRGVYQPQHF. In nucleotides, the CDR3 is TGCAGTGCTAGAAGCGACAGGGGCGTCTATCAGCCCCAGCATTTT.

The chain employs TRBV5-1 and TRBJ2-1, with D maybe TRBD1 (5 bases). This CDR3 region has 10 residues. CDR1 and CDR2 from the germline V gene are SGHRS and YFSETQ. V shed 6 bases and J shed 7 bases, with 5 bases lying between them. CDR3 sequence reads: CASKGNEQFF. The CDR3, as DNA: TGCGCCAGCAAGGGGAATGAGCAGTTCTTC.

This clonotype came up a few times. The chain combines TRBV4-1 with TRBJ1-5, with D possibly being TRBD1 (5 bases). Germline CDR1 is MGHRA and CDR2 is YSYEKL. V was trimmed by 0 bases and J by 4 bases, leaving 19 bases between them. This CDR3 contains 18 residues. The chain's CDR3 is CASSQEAGVGGKNQPQHF. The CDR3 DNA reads TGCGCCAGCAGCCAAGAGGCCGGGGTGGGGGGAAAGAATCAGCCCCAGCATTTT.

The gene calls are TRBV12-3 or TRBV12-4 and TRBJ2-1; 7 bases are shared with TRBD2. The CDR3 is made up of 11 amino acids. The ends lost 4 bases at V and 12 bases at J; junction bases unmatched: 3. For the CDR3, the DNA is TGTGCCAGCAGTTCGGGGACTACGCAGTTCTTC. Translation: CASSSGTTQFF.

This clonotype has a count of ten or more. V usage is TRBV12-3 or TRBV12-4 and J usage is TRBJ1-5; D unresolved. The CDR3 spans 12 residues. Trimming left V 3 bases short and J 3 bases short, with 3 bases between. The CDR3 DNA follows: TGTGCCAGCAGTTTTTACAATCAGCCCCAGCATTTT. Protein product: CASSFYNQPQHF.

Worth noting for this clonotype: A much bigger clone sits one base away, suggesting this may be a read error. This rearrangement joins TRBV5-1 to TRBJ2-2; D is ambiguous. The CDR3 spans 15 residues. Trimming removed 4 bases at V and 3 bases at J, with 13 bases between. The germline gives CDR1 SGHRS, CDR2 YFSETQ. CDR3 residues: CASSQTQRYTGELFF. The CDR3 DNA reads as TGCGCCAGCAGCCAAACCCAACGGTACACCGGGGAGCTGTTTTTT.

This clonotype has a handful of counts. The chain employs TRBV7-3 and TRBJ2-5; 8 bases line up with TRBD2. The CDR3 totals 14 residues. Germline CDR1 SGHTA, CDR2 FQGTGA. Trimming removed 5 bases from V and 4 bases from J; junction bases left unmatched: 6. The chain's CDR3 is CASSVSGSAETQYF. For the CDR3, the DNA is TGTGCCAGCAGCGTGAGCGGGAGCGCAGAGACCCAGTACTTC.

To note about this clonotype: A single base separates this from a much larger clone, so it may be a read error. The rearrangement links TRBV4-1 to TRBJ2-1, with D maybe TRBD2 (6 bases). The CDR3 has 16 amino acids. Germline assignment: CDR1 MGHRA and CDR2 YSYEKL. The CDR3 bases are TGCGCCAGCAGCCTCGTTCTGGAGACTGGCGGGAATGAGCAGTCCTTC. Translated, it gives CASSLVLETGGNEQSF.

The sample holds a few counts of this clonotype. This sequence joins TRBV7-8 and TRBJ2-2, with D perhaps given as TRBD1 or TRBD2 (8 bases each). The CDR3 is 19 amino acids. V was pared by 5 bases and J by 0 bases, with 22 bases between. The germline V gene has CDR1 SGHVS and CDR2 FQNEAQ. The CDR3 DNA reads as TGTGCCAGCAGCCAAGACAGGGGTAGCGGGAACCCGAACACCGGGGAGCTGTTTTTT. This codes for CASSQDRGSGNPNTGELFF.

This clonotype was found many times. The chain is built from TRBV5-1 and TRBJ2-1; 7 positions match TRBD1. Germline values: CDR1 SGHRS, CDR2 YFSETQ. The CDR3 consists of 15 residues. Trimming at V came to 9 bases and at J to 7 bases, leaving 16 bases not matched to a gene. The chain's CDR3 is CATTQGSQIPNEQFF. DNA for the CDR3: TGCGCCACTACACAGGGGAGCCAGATCCCTAATGAGCAGTTCTTC.

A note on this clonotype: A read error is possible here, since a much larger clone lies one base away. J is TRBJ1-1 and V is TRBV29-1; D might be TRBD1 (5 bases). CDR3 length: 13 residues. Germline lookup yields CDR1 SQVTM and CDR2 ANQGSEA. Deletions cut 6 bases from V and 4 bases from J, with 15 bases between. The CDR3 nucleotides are TGCAGCGTAGGGACTGCTTGGGTCACTGAAGCTTTCTTT. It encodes CSVGTAWVTEAFF.